These 7 T cell receptor beta chains came from one sample sequenced in a study of cytomegalovirus exposure and HLA in healthy donors. 60 Vbeta and 13 Jbeta primers were used in PCR. Repertoires were generated with immunoSEQ multiplex PCR, while TCRdb's copy carries only in-frame clones and drops some. The sample has 90,000 to 100,000 clones, roughly 10% seen once. Sequencing was carried out using PBMCs. The source is a man in his forties or fifties in good health and CMV-seropositive.

The sample holds a few counts of this clone. This chain joins TRBV6-6 and TRBJ2-7, with 9 bases fitting TRBD2. Germline-derived CDR1 and CDR2 are MNHNY and SVGAGI (reference sequence). Germline trimming cut 4 bases from V and 2 bases from J; bases unmatched to any gene: 3. The CDR3 consists of 14 residues. CDR3 bases: TGTGCCAGCAGTTCTAGCGGGACCACCTACGAGCAGTACTTC. Translating gives CASSSSGTTYEQYF.

This rearrangement joins TRBV30 to TRBJ1-3; D not certain. Germline-derived CDR1 and CDR2 are GTSNPN and SVGIG (reference sequence). V gave up 2 bases and J gave up 0 bases, with 11 bases separating them. The CDR3 totals 15 residues. The CDR3 nucleotides are TGTGCCTGGAGTCTGGGCGAGAGCTCTGGAAACACCATATATTTT. Translated: CAWSLGESSGNTIYF.

V and J are TRBV19 and TRBJ2-1; D is perhaps TRBD2 (5 bases). CDR3 length: 15 amino acids. Germline V gene data show CDR1 as LNHDA and CDR2 as SQIVND (reference sequence). V lost 5 bases to trimming and J lost 7 bases, with 18 bases between them. CDR3 sequence: CASSLTPGLGNEQFF. In DNA, the CDR3 is TGTGCCAGTAGTCTCACTCCGGGATTGGGAAATGAGCAGTTCTTC.

The table lists this clone with a few counts. The V call is TRBV5-1, the J call TRBJ2-5; D is possibly TRBD2 (5 bases). The CDR3 is 16 residues long. Per germline, CDR1 SGHRS and CDR2 YFSETQ. Trimming stripped 4 bases from V and 3 bases from J, with 19 bases between. CDR3 bases: TGCGCCAGCAGCCGTGGCGCGGGCGAGGGAAAAGAGACCCAGTACTTC. Translation gives CASSRGAGEGKETQYF. The variable domain in full, with the rest retrieved from reference TRBV5-1 and TRBJ2-5, is KAGVTQTPRYLIKTRGQQVTLSCSPISGHRSVSWYQQTPGQGLQFLFEYFSETQRNKGNFPGRFSGRQFSNSRSEMNVSTLELGDSALYLCASSRGAGEGKETQYFGPGTRLLVL.

The chain couples TRBV19 to TRBJ1-5; 8 bases align to TRBD1. The trim removed 4 bases at V and 7 bases at J, leaving 6 bases unmatched. The V gene's germline CDR1 is LNHDA and CDR2 SQIVND (reference sequence). The CDR3 sequence is 14 residues long. The CDR3 bases are TGTGCCAGTAGTACGGACAGGGTAGGACAGCCCCAGCATTTT. This encodes CASSTDRVGQPQHF.

This chain connects TRBV5-4 to TRBJ2-7, with D possibly TRBD2 on 6 matching bases. Germline V gene sequence: CDR1 SGHNT, CDR2 YYREEE (reference sequence). The CDR3 is 13 amino acids. Trimming pared 3 bases from V and 3 bases from J, leaving 10 bases between. CDR3 sequence reads: CASSSGLNYEQYF. The CDR3 DNA reads as TGTGCCAGCAGCTCTGGACTAAACTACGAGCAGTACTTC.

CDR3 DNA: TGTGCCACCAGCAGAGGGACAGGGAGGAATGAGCAGTTCTTC. Encoded protein: CATSRGTGRNEQFF. The chain combines TRBV15 with TRBJ2-1; 8 bases map to TRBD1. This CDR3 is built from 14 residues. Germline loops: CDR1 LNHNV, CDR2 YYDKDF (reference sequence). V trimming: 1 base; J trimming: 7 bases; junction bases outside the gene matches: 3.